This TCR beta chain was found in a study of beta chain features in type 1 diabetes. Trimming shortened V by 4 bases and J by 2 bases, and 15 bases separated the two germline ends. Germline values: CDR1 SGHNT, CDR2 YYREEE (reference sequence). This CDR3 comprises 15 residues. Expressed TCRB transcripts got sequenced, as all isolated RNA was reverse transcribed. The assay was immunoSEQ multiplex PCR, and TCRdb's table has in-frame clones only and misses some. The sample yields under 400,000 clones, about 14% seen once. The specimen was central memory CD4+ T cells from blood. The receptor comes from a young man in good health. This chain joins TRBV5-4 and TRBJ1-1; no firm D call. CDR3 sequence: CASSTGKAVNTEAFF. The CDR3 nucleotides are TGTGCCAGCAGCACGGGAAAGGCCGTTAACACTGAAGCTTTCTTT.